One sample yielded the 26 T cell receptor beta chains listed below, sequenced in a study of vaccination effects on CD4 cells after COVID-19. Repertoires were generated with immunoSEQ multiplex PCR, while TCRdb's copy carries only in-frame clones and drops some. Seen here are approximately 54,000 clones, 65% to 90% observed once, and the top ten hold about 2.6%. Peptide-pool stimulation followed by sequencing identified expanded antigen-specific CD4+ clonotypes in the ViraFEST assay. An approximately 10-day culture period preceded the isolation of CD4+ T cells. The antigens of these receptors remain unknown. The source was CD4+ T cells from PBMCs cultured with HCoV-229E spike peptides, collected before COVID-19 vaccination. These receptors came from a human donor who received a COVID-19 vaccine.

The chain recombines TRBV4-2 with TRBJ1-4; D ambiguous. The CDR3 spans 14 residues. The V gene lost 1 base and the J gene lost 5 bases, with 8 bases spanning the gap. Germline CDR1 and CDR2: LGHNA and YNFKEQ. CDR3 amino acids: CASSQGGRNEKLFF. CDR3 coding DNA: TGTGCCAGCAGCCAAGGAGGGCGAAATGAAAAACTGTTTTTT.

The chain has TRBV10-2 and TRBJ1-1; no firm D call. V lost 10 bases to trimming and J lost 1 base, with 13 bases between them. Germline V gene lookup returns CDR1 WSHSY and CDR2 SAAADI. CDR3 length: 13 residues. The CDR3 DNA reads TGCGCCACTTCCGGCACTTCGAACACTGAAGCTTTCTTT. Its protein is CATSGTSNTEAFF.

The CDR3 protein is CATSDTGNQPQHF. The CDR3 DNA follows: TGTGCCACCAGTGATACCGGCAATCAGCCCCAGCATTTT. V usage is TRBV24-1 and J usage is TRBJ1-5; D gene unclear. Germline V CDR1 and CDR2: KGHDR, SFDVKD. Trimming pared 3 bases from V and 2 bases from J, leaving 4 bases between. The CDR3 has 13 amino acids.

This sequence joins TRBV18 and TRBJ1-1; 10 nucleotides agree with TRBD1. The CDR3 is 16 amino acids. Looked up from germline, CDR1 is KGHSH and CDR2 is LQKENI. V shed 3 bases and J 4 bases; nucleotides not matched to a gene: 8. The CDR3 DNA follows: TGTGCCAGCTCACCTCGAGGGACAGGGGCGGCCACTGAAGCTTTCTTT. Translation: CASSPRGTGAATEAFF.

The CDR3, as DNA: TGTGCCAGTAGTTTACAGCCAACCTCGGGGGAGCTGTTTTTT. Amino acid sequence: CASSLQPTSGELFF. V and J are TRBV19 and TRBJ2-2, with unresolved D. Trimming removed 5 bases from V and 8 bases from J, with 15 bases in between. CDR3 length: 14 residues. Germline CDR1 LNHDA, CDR2 SQIVND (reference sequence).

This clone has just one count. This chain connects TRBV4-2 to TRBJ2-3; D perhaps matches TRBD2 (6 bases). The CDR3 consists of 16 residues. From germline, CDR1 is LGHNA and CDR2 YNFKEQ. V gave up 0 bases and J gave up 1 base, with 11 bases separating them. CDR3 amino acids: CASSQDSRGGTDTQYF. In DNA form, the CDR3 reads TGTGCCAGCAGCCAAGATTCGCGCGGGGGCACAGATACGCAGTATTTT.

The chain links TRBV5-1 to TRBJ1-2; possibly TRBD1 for D (6 bases). The CDR3 spans 16 residues. Germline V CDR1 and CDR2: SGHRS, YFSETQ. The V gene lost 2 bases and the J gene lost 2 bases, with 16 bases spanning the gap. The CDR3: CASSFGQHNRNYGYTF. DNA of the CDR3: TGCGCCAGCAGCTTTGGACAGCATAACCGGAACTATGGCTACACCTTC. Full variable domain (remainder filled in from reference TRBV5-1 and TRBJ1-2): KAGVTQTPRYLIKTRGQQVTLSCSPISGHRSVSWYQQTPGQGLQFLFEYFSETQRNKGNFPGRFSGRQFSNSRSEMNVSTLELGDSALYLCASSFGQHNRNYGYTFGSGTRLTVV.

The chain joins TRBV6-4 to TRBJ1-6, with TRBD1 matching over 8 bases. Unmatched junction bases numbered 5, after V lost 6 bases and J lost 10 bases. CDR1 is MRHNA and CDR2 is SNTAGT in the germline V gene. CDR3 length: 13 residues. Here the CDR3 DNA reads TGTGCCAGCAGACAGGGGGAAGGATCACCCCTCCACTTT. Residues: CASRQGEGSPLHF.

V is TRBV5-6 and J is TRBJ2-5; TRBD2 is a possible D gene (5 bases). V was cut by 3 bases and J by 2 bases, with 17 bases left in between. The CDR3 contains 16 residues. Germline V CDR1 and CDR2: SGHDT, YYEEEE. CDR3 region: CASSSGPLVRQETQYF. In DNA form, the CDR3 reads TGTGCCAGCAGCTCCGGGCCACTAGTACGGCAAGAGACCCAGTACTTC.

V and J are TRBV7-2 and TRBJ1-1; D is ambiguous. The ends were cut back, 4 bases at V and 0 bases at J, with 15 bases in the middle. Germline CDR1 and CDR2: SGHTA and FQGNSA. The CDR3 spans 16 residues. CDR3 nucleotide sequence: TGTGCCAGCAGCTGGACGGGGTATACTATGAACACTGAAGCTTTCTTT. Translation gives CASSWTGYTMNTEAFF.

V and J are TRBV2 and TRBJ1-5; 9 bases fit TRBD1. The CDR3 has 14 residues. CDR1 and CDR2 from the germline V gene are SNHLY and FYNNEI. V was pared by 5 bases and J by 6 bases, with 5 bases of the junction left unmatched. The CDR3 nucleotides read TGTGCCAGCAGTCCGGGACAGGGATTTCAGCCCCAGCATTTT. It encodes CASSPGQGFQPQHF.

V usage is TRBV4-1 and J usage is TRBJ1-2; maybe TRBD1 (5 bases). Per the germline V gene, CDR1 is MGHRA and CDR2 is YSYEKL. Trimming pared 0 bases from V and 2 bases from J, leaving 10 bases between. This CDR3 contains 15 residues. As DNA, the CDR3 is TGCGCCAGCAGCCAAGACGGGGGACGGAACTATGGCTACACCTTC. It is translated as CASSQDGGRNYGYTF.

This chain links TRBV19 with TRBJ1-1; weak D call: TRBD1 (6 bases). Looked up from germline, CDR1 is LNHDA and CDR2 is SQIVND (reference sequence). The CDR3 has 14 amino acids. V was pared by 2 bases and J by 7 bases, with 14 bases between. The CDR3 DNA sequence: TGTGCCAGTAGTATAAGGCGACAGGTGAGTGAAGCTTTCTTT. It codes for CASSIRRQVSEAFF.

This clone has a single count. V and J are TRBV18 and TRBJ2-5; D perhaps matches TRBD1 (5 bases). The CDR3 sequence is 14 residues long. Germline CDR1 KGHSH, CDR2 LQKENI. Trimming removed 5 bases at V and 1 base at J, with 11 bases between. The CDR3 DNA follows: TGTGCCAGCTCATACACAGGCTTCCAAGAGACCCAGTACTTC. Amino acids: CASSYTGFQETQYF.

In regard to this clone: A junction end diverges from the germline sequence, so it may reflect a read error. The CDR3, as DNA: TGTGCCAGCAGCCATGCGGGGTCCTTGCTCTTC. This translates into CASSHAGSLLF. The rearrangement joins TRBV3-1 (or the pseudogene TRBV3-2) to TRBJ2-1; perhaps TRBD2 as D (6 bases). The CDR3 runs to 11 residues. Germline assignment: CDR1 LGHDT and CDR2 YNNKEL (reference sequence).

The V call is TRBV10-1, the J call TRBJ2-3; D possibly corresponds to TRBD1 (6 bases). Germline assignment: CDR1 WNHNN and CDR2 SYGVQD (reference sequence). The CDR3 sequence is 14 residues long. V was shortened by 3 bases and J by 0 bases, with 7 bases between the two germline ends. CDR3 in amino acids: CASSDQGSTDTQYF. The CDR3 DNA follows: TGCGCCAGCAGTGACCAGGGGAGCACAGATACGCAGTATTTT.

This sequence joins TRBV4-1 and TRBJ2-3, with TRBD2 matching 9 bases. The CDR3 is 15 amino acids. Germline loops: CDR1 MGHRA, CDR2 YSYEKL. The V and J ends lost 3 bases and 6 bases, in that order; junction bases with no gene match: 7. CDR3 nucleotide sequence: TGCGCCAGCAGCCAGGATAGCGGGGGCCGTGATACGCAGTATTTT. It encodes CASSQDSGGRDTQYF.

The chain couples TRBV20-1 to TRBJ2-3; the match to TRBD2 covers 11 bases. Germline CDR1 DFQATT, CDR2 SNEGSKA (reference sequence). The CDR3 runs to 15 residues. The V and J ends lost 3 bases and 3 bases, in that order; junction bases with no gene match: 5. The CDR3 spells CSASEASGGTDTQYF. In DNA form, the CDR3 reads TGCAGTGCTAGTGAGGCTAGCGGGGGGACAGATACGCAGTATTTT.

V usage is TRBV27 and J usage is TRBJ1-2, with a tentative D call TRBD1 (5 bases). V was pared by 6 bases and J by 2 bases, with 16 bases between. CDR1 and CDR2 from the germline V gene are MNHEY and SMNVEV (reference sequence). This CDR3 spans 15 amino acids. The CDR3 protein is CASRTAESFNYGYTF. CDR3 in DNA: TGTGCCAGCAGGACAGCAGAGTCCTTCAACTATGGCTACACCTTC.

In its sample, this clone was seen a few times. The chain employs TRBV5-1 and TRBJ2-2; a weak D match, TRBD1 (6 bases). Germline V gene lookup returns CDR1 SGHRS and CDR2 YFSETQ. The CDR3 has 14 residues. V dropped 2 bases and J dropped 1 base, with 6 bases sitting between them. CDR3 sequence reads: CASSLQGNTGELFF. As DNA, the CDR3 is TGCGCCAGCAGCTTACAGGGGAACACCGGGGAGCTGTTTTTT.

The gene calls are TRBV30 and TRBJ1-4; 7 bases fit TRBD1. Germline-derived CDR1 and CDR2 are GTSNPN and SVGIG (reference sequence). The junction had 3 bases not matched to a gene; V was cut back by 0 bases and J by 5 bases. CDR3 length: 14 amino acids. CDR3 region: CAWSVPGGNEKLFF. CDR3 DNA: TGTGCCTGGAGTGTCCCAGGGGGAAATGAAAAACTGTTTTTT.

The rearrangement uses TRBV24-1 and TRBJ2-7, with 12 bases that match TRBD1. CDR3 length equals 15 residues. V trimming: 4 bases; J trimming: 4 bases; junction bases outside the gene matches: 4. Germline-derived CDR1 and CDR2 are KGHDR and SFDVKD. CDR3 DNA: TGTGCCACCAGTGACCGGGACAGGGGGCGTTACGAGCAGTACGTC. Encoded protein: CATSDRDRGRYEQYV.

CDR3 nucleotides: TGTGCCAGCAGCCCTACAGGGGGCGGTTCTGATGAGCAGTTCTTC. Its translation: CASSPTGGGSDEQFF. J is TRBJ2-1 and V is TRBV5-4; 9 positions match TRBD1. CDR1 and CDR2 from the germline V gene are SGHNT and YYREEE (reference sequence). The CDR3 loop spans 15 amino acids. Trimming cost V 4 bases and J 8 bases; bases outside gene matches: 10.

This sequence joins TRBV25-1 and TRBJ2-1; D ambiguous. Trimming took 3 bases from V and 0 from J, leaving 9 bases between them. Germline V gene sequence: CDR1 MGHDK, CDR2 SYGVNS. The CDR3 has 15 amino acids. The CDR3 protein is CASSDTRSSYNEQFF. DNA for the CDR3: TGTGCCAGCAGTGATACCAGAAGCTCCTACAATGAGCAGTTCTTC.

This chain connects TRBV19 to TRBJ2-5; 11 bases match TRBD1. The CDR3 loop spans 15 amino acids. V trimming: 3 bases; J trimming: 4 bases; junction bases outside the gene matches: 4. Germline loops: CDR1 LNHDA, CDR2 SQIVND (reference sequence). The CDR3 nucleotides read TGTGCCAGTAGTATTAGGGGACAGGGGGGAGAGACCCAGTACTTC. The encoded protein is CASSIRGQGGETQYF.

There are a few counts of this clone. The rearrangement links TRBV12-5 to TRBJ2-1; no definite D call. V lost 0 bases to trimming and J lost 16 bases, with 16 bases between them. Germline values: CDR1 LGHNT, CDR2 FRNRAP. CDR3 length equals 13 residues. DNA of the CDR3: TGTGCTAGTGGTTTGGTTGAGGTGGGGTACAACTTCTTC. This gives the protein CASGLVEVGYNFF.